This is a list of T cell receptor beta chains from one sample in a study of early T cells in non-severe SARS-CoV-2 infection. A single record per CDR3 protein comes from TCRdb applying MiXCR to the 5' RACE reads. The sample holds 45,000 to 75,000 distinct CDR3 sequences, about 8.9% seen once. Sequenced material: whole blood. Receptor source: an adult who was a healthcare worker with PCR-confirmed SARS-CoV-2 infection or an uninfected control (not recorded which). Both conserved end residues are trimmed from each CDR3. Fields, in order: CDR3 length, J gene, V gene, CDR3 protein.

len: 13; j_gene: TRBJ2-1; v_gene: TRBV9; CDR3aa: ASSVVGVTYNEQF
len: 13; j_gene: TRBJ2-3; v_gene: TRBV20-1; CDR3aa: SARVSSGNPDTQY
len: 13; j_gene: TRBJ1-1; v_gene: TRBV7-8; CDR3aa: ASSLTSRGNTEAF
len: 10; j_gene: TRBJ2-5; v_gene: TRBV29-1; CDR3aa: SVERGQETQY
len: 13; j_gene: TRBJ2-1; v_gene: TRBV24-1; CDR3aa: ATSDSWGRDNEQF
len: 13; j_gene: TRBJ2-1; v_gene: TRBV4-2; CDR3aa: ASSQEREAYNEQF
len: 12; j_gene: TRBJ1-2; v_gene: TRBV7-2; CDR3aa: ASSANGALLRYT
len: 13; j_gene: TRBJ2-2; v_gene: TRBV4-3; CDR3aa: ASSQDSSTSGELF
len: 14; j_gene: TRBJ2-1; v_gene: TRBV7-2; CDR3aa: ASSLVGGSSYNEQF
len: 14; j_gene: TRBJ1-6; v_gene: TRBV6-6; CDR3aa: ASSSRPALGSLPLH
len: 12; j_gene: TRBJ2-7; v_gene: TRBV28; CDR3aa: ASKGEGHSYEQY
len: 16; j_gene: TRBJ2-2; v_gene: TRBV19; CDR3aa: ASSIESPGTGNTGELF
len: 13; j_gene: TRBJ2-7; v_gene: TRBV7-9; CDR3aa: ASSNRASAAYEQY
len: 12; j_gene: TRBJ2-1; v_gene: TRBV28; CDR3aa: ASSDATLSDEQF
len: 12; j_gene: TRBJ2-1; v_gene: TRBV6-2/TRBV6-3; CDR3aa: ASSTRRGRNEQF
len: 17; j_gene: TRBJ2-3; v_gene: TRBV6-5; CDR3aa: ASSRRASGSPTSTDTQY
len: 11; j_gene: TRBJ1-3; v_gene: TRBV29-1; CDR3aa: SVESGSGNTIY
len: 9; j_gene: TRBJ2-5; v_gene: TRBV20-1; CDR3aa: SAGRGETQY
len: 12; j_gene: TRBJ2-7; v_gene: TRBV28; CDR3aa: ASSLFRETYEQY
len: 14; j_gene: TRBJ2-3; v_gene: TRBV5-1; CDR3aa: ASSLDSGGRTDTQY